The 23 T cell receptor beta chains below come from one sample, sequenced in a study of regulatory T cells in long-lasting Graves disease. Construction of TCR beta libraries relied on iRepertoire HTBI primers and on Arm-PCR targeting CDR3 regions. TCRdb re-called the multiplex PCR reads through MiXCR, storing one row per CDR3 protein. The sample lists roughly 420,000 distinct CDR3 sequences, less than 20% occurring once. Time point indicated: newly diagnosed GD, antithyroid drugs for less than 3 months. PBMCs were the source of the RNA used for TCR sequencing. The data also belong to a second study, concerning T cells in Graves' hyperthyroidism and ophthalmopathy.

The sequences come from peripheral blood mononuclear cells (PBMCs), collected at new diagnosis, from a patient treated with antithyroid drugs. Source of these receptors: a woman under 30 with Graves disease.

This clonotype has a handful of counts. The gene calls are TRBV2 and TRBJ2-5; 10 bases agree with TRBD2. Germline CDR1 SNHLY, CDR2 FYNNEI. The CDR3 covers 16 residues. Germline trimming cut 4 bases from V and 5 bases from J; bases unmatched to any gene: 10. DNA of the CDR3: TGTGCCAGCAGTGGTCGAGCGGGAGGGCCAGGGGAGACCCAGTACTTC. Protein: CASSGRAGGPGETQYF.

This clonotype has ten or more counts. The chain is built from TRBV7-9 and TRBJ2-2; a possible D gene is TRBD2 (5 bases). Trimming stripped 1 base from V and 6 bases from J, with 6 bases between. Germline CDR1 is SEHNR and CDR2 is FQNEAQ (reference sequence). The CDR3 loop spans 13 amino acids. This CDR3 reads CASSLGGSGELFF. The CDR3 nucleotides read TGTGCCAGCAGCTTAGGCGGGTCCGGGGAGCTGTTTTTT.

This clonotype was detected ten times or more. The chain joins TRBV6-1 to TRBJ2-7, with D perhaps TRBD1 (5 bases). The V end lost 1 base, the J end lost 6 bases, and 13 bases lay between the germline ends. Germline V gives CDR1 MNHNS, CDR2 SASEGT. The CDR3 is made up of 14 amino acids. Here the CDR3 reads CASSEVRAQAEQYF. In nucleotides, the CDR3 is TGTGCCAGCAGTGAAGTCAGGGCACAGGCCGAGCAGTACTTC.

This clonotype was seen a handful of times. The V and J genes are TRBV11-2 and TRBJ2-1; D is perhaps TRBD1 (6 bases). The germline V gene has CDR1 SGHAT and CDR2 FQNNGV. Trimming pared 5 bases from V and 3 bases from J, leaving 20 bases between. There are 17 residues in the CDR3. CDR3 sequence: CASSPGWRQANYNEQFF. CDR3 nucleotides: TGTGCCAGCAGCCCGGGGTGGAGACAGGCGAACTACAATGAGCAGTTCTTC.

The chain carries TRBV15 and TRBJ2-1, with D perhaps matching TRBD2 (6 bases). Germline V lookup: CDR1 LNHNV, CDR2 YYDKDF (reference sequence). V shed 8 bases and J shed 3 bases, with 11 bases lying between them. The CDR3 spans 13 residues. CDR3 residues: CATRGLLYNEQFF. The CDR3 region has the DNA TGTGCCACCCGGGGACTTCTCTACAATGAGCAGTTCTTC.

The CDR3 DNA follows: TGCGCCAGCAGCCAAGGGCCGGGGGGCGGTCGTGACACCGGGGAGCTGTTTTTT. Its protein is CASSQGPGGGRDTGELFF. The chain couples TRBV4-3 to TRBJ2-2, with D tentatively TRBD2 (7 bases). The V gene lost 1 base and the J gene lost 3 bases, with 18 bases spanning the gap. The CDR3 contains 18 residues. Germline CDR1 is LGHNA and CDR2 is YSLEER.

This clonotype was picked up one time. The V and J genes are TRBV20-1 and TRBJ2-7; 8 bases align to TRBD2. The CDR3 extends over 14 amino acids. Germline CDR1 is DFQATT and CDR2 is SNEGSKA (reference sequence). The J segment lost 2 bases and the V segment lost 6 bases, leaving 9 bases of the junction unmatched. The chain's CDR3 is CSAPLAGSTYEQYF. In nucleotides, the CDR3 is TGCAGTGCCCCGCTAGCGGGCAGCACCTACGAGCAGTACTTC.

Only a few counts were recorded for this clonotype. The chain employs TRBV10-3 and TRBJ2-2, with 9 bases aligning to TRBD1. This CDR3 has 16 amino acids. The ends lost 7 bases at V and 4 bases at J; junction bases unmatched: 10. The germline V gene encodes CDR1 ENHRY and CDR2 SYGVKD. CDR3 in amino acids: CAITSTGGSSTGELFF. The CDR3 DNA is TGTGCCATCACCAGTACAGGGGGCTCCTCCACCGGGGAGCTGTTTTTT.

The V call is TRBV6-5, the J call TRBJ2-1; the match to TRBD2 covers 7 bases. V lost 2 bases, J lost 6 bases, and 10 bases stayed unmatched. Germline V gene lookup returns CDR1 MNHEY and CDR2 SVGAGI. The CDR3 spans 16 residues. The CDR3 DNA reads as TGTGCCAGCAGTTACGATATGGGAGGGCCCTCCAATGAGCAGTTCTTC. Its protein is CASSYDMGGPSNEQFF.

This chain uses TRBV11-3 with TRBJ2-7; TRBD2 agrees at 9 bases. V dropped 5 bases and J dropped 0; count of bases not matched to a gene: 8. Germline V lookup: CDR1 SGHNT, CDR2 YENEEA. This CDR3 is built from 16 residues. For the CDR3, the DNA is TGTGCCAGCAGCCCCGGGGGACTAGCTAACTCCTACGAGCAGTACTTC. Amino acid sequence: CASSPGGLANSYEQYF. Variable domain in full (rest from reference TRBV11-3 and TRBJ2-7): EAGVVQSPRYKIIEKKQPVAFWCNPISGHNTLYWYLQNLGQGPELLIRYENEEAVDDSQLPKDRFSAERLKGVDSTLKIQPAELGDSAVYLCASSPGGLANSYEQYFGPGTRLTVT.

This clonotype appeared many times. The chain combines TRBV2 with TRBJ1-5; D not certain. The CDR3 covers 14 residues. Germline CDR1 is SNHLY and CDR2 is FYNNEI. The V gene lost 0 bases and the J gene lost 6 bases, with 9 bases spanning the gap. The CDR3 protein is CASSEARGFQPQHF. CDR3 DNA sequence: TGTGCCAGCAGTGAAGCGCGAGGCTTTCAGCCCCAGCATTTT.

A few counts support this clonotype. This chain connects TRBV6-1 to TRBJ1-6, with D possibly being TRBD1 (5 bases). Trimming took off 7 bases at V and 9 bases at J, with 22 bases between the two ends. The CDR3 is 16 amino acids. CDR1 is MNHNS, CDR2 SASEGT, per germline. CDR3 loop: CASTQGKVEFGSPLHF. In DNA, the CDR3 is TGTGCCAGCACCCAGGGAAAGGTGGAGTTCGGTTCACCCCTCCACTTT.

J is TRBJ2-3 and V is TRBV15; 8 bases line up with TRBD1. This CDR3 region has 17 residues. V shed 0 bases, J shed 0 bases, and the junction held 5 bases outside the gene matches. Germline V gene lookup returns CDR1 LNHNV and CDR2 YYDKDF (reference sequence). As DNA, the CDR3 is TGTGCCACCAGCAGAGATGAAACAGGGGGAAGCACAGATACGCAGTATTTT. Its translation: CATSRDETGGSTDTQYF.

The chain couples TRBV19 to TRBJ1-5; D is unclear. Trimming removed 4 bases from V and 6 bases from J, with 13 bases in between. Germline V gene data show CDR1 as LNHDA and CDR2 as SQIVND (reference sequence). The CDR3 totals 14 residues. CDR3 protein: CASSSPDWVQPQHF. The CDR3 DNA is TGTGCCAGTAGTAGCCCGGATTGGGTTCAGCCCCAGCATTTT.

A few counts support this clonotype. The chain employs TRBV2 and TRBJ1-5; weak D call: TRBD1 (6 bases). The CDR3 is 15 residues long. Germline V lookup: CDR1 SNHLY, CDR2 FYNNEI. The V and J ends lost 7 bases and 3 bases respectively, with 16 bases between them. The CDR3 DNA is TGTGCCAGCACCAACCCAACAGGGCTCAATCAGCCCCAGCATTTT. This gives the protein CASTNPTGLNQPQHF.

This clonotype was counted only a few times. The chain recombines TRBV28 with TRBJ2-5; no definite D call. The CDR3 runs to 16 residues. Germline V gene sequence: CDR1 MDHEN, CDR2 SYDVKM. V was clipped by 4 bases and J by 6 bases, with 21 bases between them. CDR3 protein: CASSYKVRTFEKTQYF. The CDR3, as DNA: TGTGCCAGCAGTTATAAGGTCAGAACCTTTGAGAAGACCCAGTACTTC.

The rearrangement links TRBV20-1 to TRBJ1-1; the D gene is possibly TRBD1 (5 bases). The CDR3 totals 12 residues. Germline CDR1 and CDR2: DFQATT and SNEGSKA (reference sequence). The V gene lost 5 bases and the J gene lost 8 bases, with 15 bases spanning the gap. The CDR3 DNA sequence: TGCAGTGCTGGCCGAGTTGGGGGGGAAGCTTTCTTT. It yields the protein CSAGRVGGEAFF.

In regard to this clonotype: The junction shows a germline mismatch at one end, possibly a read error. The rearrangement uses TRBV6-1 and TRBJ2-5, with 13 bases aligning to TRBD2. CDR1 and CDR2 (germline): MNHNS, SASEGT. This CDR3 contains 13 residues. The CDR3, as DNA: TGTGCCAGTAGGACTAGCGGGGGAGAGACCCGGTACTTC. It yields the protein CASRTSGGETRYF.

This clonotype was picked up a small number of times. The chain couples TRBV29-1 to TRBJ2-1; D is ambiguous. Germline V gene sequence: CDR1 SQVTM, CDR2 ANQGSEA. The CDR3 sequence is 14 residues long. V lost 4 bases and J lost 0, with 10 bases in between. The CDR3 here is CSVVSRNSYNEQFF. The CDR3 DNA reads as TGCAGCGTTGTTAGCAGGAACTCCTACAATGAGCAGTTCTTC.

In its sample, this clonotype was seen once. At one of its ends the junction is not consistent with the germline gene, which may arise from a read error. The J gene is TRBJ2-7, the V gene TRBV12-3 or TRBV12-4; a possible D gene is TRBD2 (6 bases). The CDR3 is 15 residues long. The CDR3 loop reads CASSQEWSGGVEQYF. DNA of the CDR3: TGCGCCAGCAGCCAAGAATGGAGTGGAGGGGTCGAGCAGTACTTC.

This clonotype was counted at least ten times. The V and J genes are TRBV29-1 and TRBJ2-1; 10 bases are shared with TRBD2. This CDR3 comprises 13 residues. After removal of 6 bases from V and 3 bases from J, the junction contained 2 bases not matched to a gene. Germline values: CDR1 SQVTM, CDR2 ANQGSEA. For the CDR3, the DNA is TGCAGCGTCAGCGGGAGGGGCTACAATGAGCAGTTCTTC. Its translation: CSVSGRGYNEQFF.

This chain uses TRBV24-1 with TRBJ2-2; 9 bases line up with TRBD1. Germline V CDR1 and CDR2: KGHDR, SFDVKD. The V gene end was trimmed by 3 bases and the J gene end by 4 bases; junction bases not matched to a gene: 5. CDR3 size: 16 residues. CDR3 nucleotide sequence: TGTGCCACCAGTGATCCCGGGACAGGGAGCACCGGGGAGCTGTTTTTT. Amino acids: CATSDPGTGSTGELFF.

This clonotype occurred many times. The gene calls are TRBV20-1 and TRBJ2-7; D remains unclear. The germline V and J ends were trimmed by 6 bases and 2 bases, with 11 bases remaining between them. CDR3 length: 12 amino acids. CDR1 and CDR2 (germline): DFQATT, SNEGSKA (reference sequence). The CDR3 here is CSASLDAYEQYF. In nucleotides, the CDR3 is TGCAGTGCCTCCTTGGATGCCTACGAGCAGTACTTC.